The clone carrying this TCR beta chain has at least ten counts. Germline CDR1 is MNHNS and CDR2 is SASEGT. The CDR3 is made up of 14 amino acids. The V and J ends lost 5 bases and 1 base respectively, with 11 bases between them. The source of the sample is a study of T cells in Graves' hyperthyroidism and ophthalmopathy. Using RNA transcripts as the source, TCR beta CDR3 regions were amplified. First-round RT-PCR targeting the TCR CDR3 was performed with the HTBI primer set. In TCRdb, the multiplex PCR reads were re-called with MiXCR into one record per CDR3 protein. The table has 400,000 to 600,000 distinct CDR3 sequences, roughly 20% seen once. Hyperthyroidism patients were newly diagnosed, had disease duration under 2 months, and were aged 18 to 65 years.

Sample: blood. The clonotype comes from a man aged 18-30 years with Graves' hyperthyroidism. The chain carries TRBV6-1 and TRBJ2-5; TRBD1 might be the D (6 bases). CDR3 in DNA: TGTGCCAGCAGTACAAGGACAGTCCAAGAGACCCAGTACTTC. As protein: CASSTRTVQETQYF.